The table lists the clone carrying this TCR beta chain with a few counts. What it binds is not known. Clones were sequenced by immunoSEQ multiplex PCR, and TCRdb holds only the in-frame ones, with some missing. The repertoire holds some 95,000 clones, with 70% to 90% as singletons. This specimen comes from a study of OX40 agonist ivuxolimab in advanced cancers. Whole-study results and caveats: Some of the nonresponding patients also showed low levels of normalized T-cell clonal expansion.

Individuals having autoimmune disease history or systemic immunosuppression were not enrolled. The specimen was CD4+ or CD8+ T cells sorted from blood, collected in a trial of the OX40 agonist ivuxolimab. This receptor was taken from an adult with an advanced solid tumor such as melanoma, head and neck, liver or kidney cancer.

The CDR3: CASTGQGFYGYTF. The CDR3 region has the DNA TGTGCCAGCACCGGACAGGGATTCTATGGCTACACCTTC. This chain links TRBV5-6 with TRBJ1-2; 8 nucleotides align to TRBD1. V lost 6 bases to trimming and J lost 4 bases; unmatched junction nucleotides: 5. Germline CDR1 SGHDT, CDR2 YYEEEE. This CDR3 contains 13 residues.